A selection of T cell receptor beta chains follows, all from one sample in a study of radiotherapy plus CTLA-4 blockade in lung cancer. The protocol was immunoSEQ multiplex PCR, while the TCRdb copy is restricted to in-frame clones and leaves out a portion. The table includes about 86,000 clones, about four fifths detected once. This sample comprised peripheral blood, obtained from a patient treated with radiotherapy plus ipilimumab. The receptor source for this set is a human donor with non-small cell lung cancer who had stable disease on radiotherapy plus ipilimumab. CDR3s include the opening cysteine and the closing phenylalanine or tryptophan. A D gene is named only where the DNA matches it firmly. Expanded clones are given a class, and other clones once, few, many or no size at all.

abundance: -; d_gene: -; len: 14; v_gene: TRBV11-1; j_gene: TRBJ1-1; CDR3aa: CASSLSRADNEAFF; CDR3nt: TGTGCCAGCAGCTTATCACGGGCGGACAATGAAGCTTTCTTT
abundance: -; d_gene: -; len: 13; v_gene: TRBV9; j_gene: TRBJ1-6; CDR3aa: CASSVGGGSALHF; CDR3nt: TGTGCCAGCAGCGTAGGTGGAGGGTCGGCCCTCCACTTT
abundance: -; d_gene: TRBD1; len: 16; v_gene: TRBV7-9; j_gene: TRBJ1-4; CDR3aa: CASRPTGASTNEKLFF; CDR3nt: TGTGCCAGCAGACCCACAGGGGCTTCAACTAATGAAAAACTGTTTTTT
abundance: once; d_gene: -; len: 19; v_gene: TRBV11-3; j_gene: TRBJ1-3; CDR3aa: CASSLEGVRVAFSGNTIYF; CDR3nt: TGTGCCAGCAGCTTGGAGGGGGTCCGAGTTGCATTCTCTGGAAACACCATATATTTT
abundance: -; d_gene: TRBD2; len: 16; v_gene: TRBV10-2; j_gene: TRBJ2-3; CDR3aa: CASRGIAGGLTDTQYF; CDR3nt: TGCGCCAGCAGGGGGATAGCGGGGGGGCTCACAGATACGCAGTATTTT
abundance: -; d_gene: TRBD1; len: 13; v_gene: TRBV7-3; j_gene: TRBJ1-2; CDR3aa: CASSPGQGEGYTF; CDR3nt: TGTGCCAGCAGCCCCGGACAGGGGGAAGGCTACACCTTC
abundance: -; d_gene: -; len: 16; v_gene: TRBV28; j_gene: TRBJ1-6; CDR3aa: CASSLARSSYNSPLHF; CDR3nt: TGTGCCAGCAGTTTAGCCCGGTCCTCCTATAATTCACCCCTCCACTTT
abundance: -; d_gene: TRBD2; len: 15; v_gene: TRBV7-6; j_gene: TRBJ2-5; CDR3aa: CASSTLSGRKETQYF; CDR3nt: TGTGCCAGCAGCACCTTAAGCGGGAGGAAAGAGACCCAGTACTTC
abundance: -; d_gene: TRBD1; len: 14; v_gene: TRBV27; j_gene: TRBJ1-2; CDR3aa: CASSLGRGRGGYTF; CDR3nt: TGTGCCAGCAGTTTGGGTAGGGGGCGCGGTGGCTACACCTTC
abundance: -; d_gene: -; len: 18; v_gene: TRBV6-4; j_gene: TRBJ1-4; CDR3aa: CASSDGGRIPHGNEKLFF; CDR3nt: TGTGCCAGCAGTGACGGGGGACGGATCCCTCATGGTAATGAAAAACTGTTTTTT
abundance: -; d_gene: -; len: 16; v_gene: TRBV28; j_gene: TRBJ2-1; CDR3aa: CASSFFSARRNSGQFF; CDR3nt: TGTGCCAGCAGTTTCTTCTCGGCCAGAAGAAACAGCGGGCAGTTCTTC
abundance: -; d_gene: TRBD1; len: 14; v_gene: TRBV7-2; j_gene: TRBJ2-5; CDR3aa: CASSFSGTEETQYF; CDR3nt: TGTGCCAGCAGCTTTTCCGGGACAGAAGAGACCCAGTACTTC
abundance: few; d_gene: -; len: 13; v_gene: TRBV11-2; j_gene: TRBJ1-5; CDR3aa: CASSLVGHQPQHF; CDR3nt: TGTGCCAGCAGCTTAGTAGGGCATCAGCCCCAGCATTTT
abundance: few; d_gene: -; len: 15; v_gene: TRBV6-5; j_gene: TRBJ1-6; CDR3aa: CASSRPSATGSPLHF; CDR3nt: TGTGCCAGCAGCCGACCTTCCGCTACGGGGTCACCCCTCCACTTT
abundance: once; d_gene: TRBD2; len: 13; v_gene: TRBV29-1; j_gene: TRBJ2-7; CDR3aa: CSVDLAGVGEQYF; CDR3nt: TGCAGCGTTGACCTAGCGGGAGTGGGCGAGCAGTACTTC
abundance: -; d_gene: -; len: 13; v_gene: TRBV18; j_gene: TRBJ1-4; CDR3aa: CASSGALNEKLFF; CDR3nt: TGTGCCAGCTCAGGGGCCCTTAATGAAAAACTGTTTTTT
abundance: -; d_gene: -; len: 16; v_gene: TRBV7-8; j_gene: TRBJ1-1; CDR3aa: CASSLESRTMNTEAFF; CDR3nt: TGTGCCAGCAGCTTAGAATCCAGGACCATGAACACTGAAGCTTTCTTT
abundance: -; d_gene: -; len: 13; v_gene: TRBV27; j_gene: TRBJ2-1; CDR3aa: CASSDPPYNEQFF; CDR3nt: TGTGCCAGCAGTGACCCCCCCTACAATGAGCAGTTCTTC
abundance: -; d_gene: TRBD1; len: 16; v_gene: TRBV28; j_gene: TRBJ1-5; CDR3aa: CASSPPGQGASQPQHF; CDR3nt: TGTGCCAGCAGCCCCCCGGGACAGGGGGCCTCGCAGCCCCAGCATTTT
abundance: -; d_gene: -; len: 14; v_gene: TRBV19; j_gene: TRBJ1-5; CDR3aa: CASSSRGGWQPQHF; CDR3nt: TGTGCCAGTAGCTCAAGGGGGGGATGGCAGCCCCAGCATTTT
abundance: -; d_gene: -; len: 13; v_gene: TRBV6-1; j_gene: TRBJ1-2; CDR3aa: CASRYSGDYGYTF; CDR3nt: TGTGCCAGCAGATATTCAGGGGACTATGGCTACACCTTC
abundance: -; d_gene: TRBD1; len: 15; v_gene: TRBV5-1; j_gene: TRBJ2-7; CDR3aa: CASSNPGQGLYEQYF; CDR3nt: TGCGCCAGCAGCAACCCGGGACAGGGGCTGTACGAGCAGTACTTC
abundance: -; d_gene: -; len: 12; v_gene: TRBV6-1; j_gene: TRBJ1-5; CDR3aa: CASSRGREPQHF; CDR3nt: TGTGCCAGCAGCCGGGGCAGAGAGCCCCAGCATTTT
abundance: -; d_gene: -; len: 15; v_gene: TRBV5-6; j_gene: TRBJ2-1; CDR3aa: CASSLSLGTYNEQFF; CDR3nt: TGTGCCAGCAGCTTGTCACTGGGGACCTACAATGAGCAGTTCTTC
abundance: -; d_gene: TRBD1; len: 17; v_gene: TRBV2; j_gene: TRBJ2-2; CDR3aa: CASSLPIRGPDTGELFF; CDR3nt: TGTGCCAGCAGTTTACCTATCAGGGGGCCGGACACCGGGGAGCTGTTTTTT
abundance: once; d_gene: -; len: 12; v_gene: TRBV7-9; j_gene: TRBJ2-3; CDR3aa: CASSLGTGAPYF; CDR3nt: TGTGCCAGCAGCTTAGGGACTGGAGCTCCGTATTTT
abundance: once; d_gene: TRBD1; len: 15; v_gene: TRBV18; j_gene: TRBJ2-5; CDR3aa: CASSLDRGQSETQYF; CDR3nt: TGTGCCAGCTCACTTGACAGGGGGCAAAGTGAGACCCAGTACTTC
abundance: -; d_gene: TRBD2; len: 15; v_gene: TRBV6-5; j_gene: TRBJ2-7; CDR3aa: CASSRTSGVGYEQYF; CDR3nt: TGTGCCAGCAGCCGGACTAGCGGGGTGGGCTACGAGCAGTACTTC
abundance: -; d_gene: -; len: 15; v_gene: TRBV10-2; j_gene: TRBJ2-4; CDR3aa: CASSEGRLAKNIQYF; CDR3nt: TGCGCCAGCAGTGAAGGCCGTCTAGCCAAAAACATTCAGTACTTC
abundance: -; d_gene: -; len: 17; v_gene: TRBV9; j_gene: TRBJ2-3; CDR3aa: CASSVAMSGEDLDTQYF; CDR3nt: TGTGCCAGCAGCGTAGCTATGTCAGGGGAAGATCTAGATACGCAGTATTTT
abundance: -; d_gene: -; len: 22; v_gene: TRBV27; j_gene: TRBJ1-4; CDR3aa: CASSLSRYGTPSLGTTNEKLFF; CDR3nt: TGTGCCAGCAGTTTATCGAGATATGGGACCCCATCCTTGGGGACCACTAATGAAAAACTGTTTTTT
abundance: -; d_gene: TRBD1; len: 16; v_gene: TRBV4-1; j_gene: TRBJ2-2; CDR3aa: CASSPRDRANTGELFF; CDR3nt: TGCGCCAGCAGCCCCCGGGACAGGGCGAACACCGGGGAGCTGTTTTTT
abundance: -; d_gene: -; len: 13; v_gene: TRBV28; j_gene: TRBJ2-1; CDR3aa: CASREGNQGEQFF; CDR3nt: TGTGCCAGCAGGGAGGGAAACCAAGGTGAGCAGTTCTTC
abundance: -; d_gene: TRBD1; len: 15; v_gene: TRBV28; j_gene: TRBJ2-7; CDR3aa: CASSLRGTGGLEQYF; CDR3nt: TGTGCCAGCAGTTTACGCGGGACAGGGGGTCTGGAGCAGTACTTC
abundance: -; d_gene: TRBD2; len: 16; v_gene: TRBV7-2; j_gene: TRBJ2-3; CDR3aa: CASSLWTSGAQDTQYF; CDR3nt: TGTGCCAGCAGCCTGTGGACTAGCGGGGCCCAGGATACGCAGTATTTT
abundance: few; d_gene: TRBD2; len: 15; v_gene: TRBV9; j_gene: TRBJ2-1; CDR3aa: CASSVSAGGPNEQFF; CDR3nt: TGTGCCAGCAGCGTATCGGCGGGGGGGCCCAATGAGCAGTTCTTC
abundance: -; d_gene: TRBD2; len: 17; v_gene: TRBV7-8; j_gene: TRBJ2-3; CDR3aa: CASSLAYRTSGRDTQYF; CDR3nt: TGTGCCAGCAGCTTAGCGTATAGGACTAGCGGGAGAGATACGCAGTATTTT
abundance: once; d_gene: TRBD2; len: 14; v_gene: TRBV25-1; j_gene: TRBJ2-1; CDR3aa: CASSPSGRGGEQFF; CDR3nt: TGTGCCAGCAGTCCCAGCGGGAGAGGGGGTGAGCAGTTCTTC
abundance: once; d_gene: TRBD2; len: 14; v_gene: TRBV6-1; j_gene: TRBJ2-7; CDR3aa: CASIQTSGAVEQYF; CDR3nt: TGTGCCAGCATTCAGACTAGCGGGGCGGTCGAGCAGTACTTC
abundance: -; d_gene: -; len: 14; v_gene: TRBV6-6; j_gene: TRBJ1-1; CDR3aa: CASSSGGGYTEAFF; CDR3nt: TGTGCCAGCAGTTCCGGGGGTGGTTACACTGAAGCTTTCTTT
abundance: once; d_gene: TRBD2; len: 15; v_gene: TRBV19; j_gene: TRBJ2-1; CDR3aa: CASSRSGTTYNEQFF; CDR3nt: TGTGCCAGTAGTAGGAGCGGGACCACTTACAATGAGCAGTTCTTC
abundance: -; d_gene: -; len: 12; v_gene: TRBV2; j_gene: TRBJ1-5; CDR3aa: CASRGVGQPQHF; CDR3nt: TGTGCCAGCAGGGGGGTAGGCCAGCCCCAGCATTTT
abundance: -; d_gene: -; len: 15; v_gene: TRBV7-9; j_gene: TRBJ2-7; CDR3aa: CASSLEGGNLGEQYF; CDR3nt: TGTGCCAGCAGCTTAGAGGGCGGGAATCTAGGCGAGCAGTACTTC
abundance: -; d_gene: TRBD1; len: 15; v_gene: TRBV28; j_gene: TRBJ2-7; CDR3aa: CASSPPGQGGSEQYF; CDR3nt: TGTGCCAGCAGCCCACCGGGACAGGGTGGAAGCGAGCAGTACTTC
abundance: few; d_gene: -; len: 14; v_gene: TRBV28; j_gene: TRBJ2-1; CDR3aa: CASWGVNAYNEQFF; CDR3nt: TGTGCCAGCTGGGGGGTAAATGCCTACAATGAGCAGTTCTTC
abundance: -; d_gene: -; len: 16; v_gene: TRBV21-1; j_gene: TRBJ1-2; CDR3aa: CASNWRHRGPLYGYTF; CDR3nt: TGTGCCAGCAACTGGCGACATCGGGGGCCCCTCTATGGCTACACCTTC
abundance: -; d_gene: TRBD2; len: 15; v_gene: TRBV19; j_gene: TRBJ2-3; CDR3aa: CASGGLAGVTDTQYF; CDR3nt: TGTGCCAGCGGGGGACTAGCGGGAGTAACAGATACGCAGTATTTT
abundance: -; d_gene: -; len: 15; v_gene: TRBV7-8; j_gene: TRBJ1-3; CDR3aa: CASSLDGGGQGAIYF; CDR3nt: TGTGCCAGCAGCTTAGACGGAGGGGGGCAGGGAGCCATATATTTT
abundance: few; d_gene: -; len: 14; v_gene: TRBV28; j_gene: TRBJ1-5; CDR3aa: CASSSSTVDQPQHF; CDR3nt: TGTGCCAGCAGTTCGTCGACCGTCGATCAGCCCCAGCATTTT
abundance: -; d_gene: TRBD1; len: 14; v_gene: TRBV9; j_gene: TRBJ1-6; CDR3aa: CASSGQGANSPLHF; CDR3nt: TGTGCCAGCAGCGGACAGGGGGCAAATTCACCCCTCCACTTT
abundance: -; d_gene: -; len: 13; v_gene: TRBV7-9; j_gene: TRBJ2-1; CDR3aa: CASSEDSYNEQFF; CDR3nt: TGTGCCAGCAGCGAGGACAGTTACAATGAGCAGTTCTTC
abundance: -; d_gene: -; len: 14; v_gene: TRBV27; j_gene: TRBJ1-6; CDR3aa: CASSPTADNSPLHF; CDR3nt: TGTGCCAGCAGCCCAACAGCTGATAATTCACCCCTCCACTTT